This T cell receptor beta chain derives from a study of T cell repertoires in cytomegalovirus infection. Study at large: Signatures in public TCR beta sequences pointed to both CMV infection and matching HLA type.

TCRdb redid the calling of the reads with MiXCR, one entry per CDR3 protein. The data show roughly 760,000 distinct CDR3 sequences, with less than 40% seen just once and 2.5% to 3% held by the top ten. Study findings and constraints: Dominating the ex vivo response were HLA-C-restricted CMV-specific TCR beta clonotypes.

The CDR3 totals 16 residues. V was pared by 1 base and J by 4 bases, with 18 bases between. Germline V gene sequence: CDR1 DFQATT, CDR2 SNEGSKA (reference sequence). On this clonotype itself: The antigen is undetermined.

This receptor was taken from a human donor in good health (CMV status not recorded). Some clones in this sample may be carry-over from other donors' samples. The specimen was PBMCs. The rearrangement links TRBV20-1 to TRBJ2-3; TRBD2 is a possible D gene (7 bases). This CDR3 reads CSARGFMGAGADTQYF. DNA for the CDR3: TGCAGTGCTAGAGGATTTATGGGGGCGGGGGCAGATACGCAGTATTTT.